A single sample gave rise to the 22 T cell receptor beta chains below, sequenced in a study of T-cell memory formation after mild COVID-19. TCRdb processed the 5' RACE reads anew with MiXCR; each CDR3 protein has one entry. The sample consists of 150,000 or so distinct CDR3 sequences, more than 14% of them appearing once. Sequencing was carried out using PBMCs or a T cell subset sorted from them (not recorded which). These receptor sequences come from an adult woman who had mild COVID-19 (a few samples of this study predate the infection). Cell type and time point are not known.

This clonotype has only a few counts. The chain has TRBV24-1 and TRBJ2-1; 8 nucleotides agree with TRBD1. CDR3 length: 16 amino acids. The germline V gene encodes CDR1 KGHDR and CDR2 SFDVKD. The junction had 1 base not matched to a gene; V was cut back by 1 base and J by 0 bases. This CDR3 reads CATSDFTGGSYNEQFF. The CDR3 DNA is TGTGCCACCAGTGATTTCACAGGGGGCTCCTACAATGAGCAGTTCTTC.

There are a few counts of this clonotype. V gene TRBV7-6 combines with J gene TRBJ2-5, with 10 bases that match TRBD2. Germline V gene data show CDR1 as SGHVS and CDR2 as FNYEAQ. The V segment lost 2 bases and the J segment 1 base; nucleotides outside the gene matches: 7. The CDR3 length is 17 residues. CDR3 loop: CASSLFLVAGGQETQYF. CDR3 DNA: TGTGCCAGCAGCTTATTCTTAGTAGCGGGGGGCCAAGAGACCCAGTACTTC.

This clonotype was seen just once. V is TRBV7-3 and J is TRBJ2-3, with 7 bases matching TRBD2. The V and J ends lost 1 base and 2 bases, in that order; junction bases with no gene match: 3. Germline CDR1 and CDR2: SGHTA and FQGTGA. There are 15 residues in the CDR3. This CDR3 is CASSLMRGNTDTQYF. The CDR3 DNA follows: TGTGCCAGCAGCTTAATGCGGGGGAACACAGATACGCAGTATTTT.

This chain joins TRBV9 and TRBJ1-1; no definite D call. The CDR3 is 13 amino acids. CDR1 and CDR2 from the germline V gene are SGDLS and YYNGEE. Between the trimmed V and J ends, which lost 0 bases and 4 bases, there was a span of 7 bases. The CDR3 DNA is TGTGCCAGCAGCGTAGAGGGTGTCACTGAAGCTTTCTTT. This codes for CASSVEGVTEAFF.

V is TRBV12-3 or TRBV12-4 and J is TRBJ2-3; 7 positions match TRBD1. Germline trimming cut 6 bases from V and 2 bases from J; bases unmatched to any gene: 11. CDR3 length equals 16 residues. The CDR3 protein is CASRTGVNENTDTQYF. The CDR3 bases are TGTGCCAGCAGAACAGGGGTCAATGAGAACACAGATACGCAGTATTTT.

CDR3 sequence: CASSLEGPTDTPSYEQYF. The CDR3, as DNA: TGCGCCAGCAGCTTGGAAGGCCCCACCGATACCCCATCCTACGAGCAGTACTTC. The chain carries TRBV5-1 and TRBJ2-7; D not certain. Trimming left V 0 bases short and J 1 base short, with 20 bases between. The germline V gene encodes CDR1 SGHRS and CDR2 YFSETQ. The CDR3 runs 18 residues.

This clonotype was seen many times. The V call is TRBV5-1, the J call TRBJ2-2; 9 nucleotides agree with TRBD2. This CDR3 contains 22 residues. With 1 base clipped from V and 3 bases from J, the junction kept 22 bases outside the gene matches. Germline V gene lookup returns CDR1 SGHRS and CDR2 YFSETQ. In DNA form, the CDR3 reads TGCGCCAGCAGCTTGTCACTCACGAGAGTGTCACTAGCGGGCTTACACACCGGGGAGCTGTTTTTT. Protein sequence: CASSLSLTRVSLAGLHTGELFF.

In its sample, this clonotype was seen a few times. The gene calls are TRBV9 and TRBJ2-1, with 12 bases that match TRBD2. The CDR3 contains 15 residues. Germline CDR1 SGDLS, CDR2 YYNGEE. V was pared by 4 bases and J by 8 bases, with 7 bases of the junction left unmatched. CDR3 DNA sequence: TGTGCCAGCAGCACAGCTAGCGGGGGGGCCGATGAGCAGTTCTTC. Translated, it gives CASSTASGGADEQFF.

This clonotype was seen a few times. The chain links TRBV20-1 to TRBJ1-6; D unclear. This CDR3 contains 13 residues. Between the trimmed V and J ends, which lost 3 bases and 14 bases, there was a span of 17 bases. Germline lookup yields CDR1 DFQATT and CDR2 SNEGSKA (reference sequence). For the CDR3, the DNA is TGCAGTGCTAGGGAAGATATAGGTTCGGCCCTCCACTTT. Translation: CSAREDIGSALHF.

The chain employs TRBV20-1 and TRBJ1-1, with D hard to call. Deletions cut 0 bases from V and 6 bases from J, with 14 bases between. Germline CDR1 DFQATT, CDR2 SNEGSKA (reference sequence). The CDR3 has 14 amino acids. As DNA, the CDR3 is TGCAGTGCTAGAGATCGGGGATTGGGTTCTGAAGCTTTCTTT. Its protein product is CSARDRGLGSEAFF.

This clonotype was observed a few times. The gene calls are TRBV6-6 and TRBJ2-5; D may match TRBD1 or TRBD2 (6 bases each). The V end lost 5 bases, the J end lost 5 bases, and 15 bases lay between the germline ends. The CDR3 has 14 residues. The germline V gene has CDR1 MNHNY and CDR2 SVGAGI (reference sequence). The CDR3 loop is CASSTTGAGETQYF. The DNA of the CDR3 is TGTGCCAGCAGTACTACGGGGGCGGGGGAGACCCAGTACTTC.

V usage is TRBV12-5 and J usage is TRBJ2-1; 9 bases are shared with TRBD1. The germline V gene has CDR1 LGHNT and CDR2 FRNRAP. The CDR3 spans 16 residues. Losses at the gene ends were 0 bases for V and 7 bases for J; bases not matched to a gene: 7. Here the CDR3 DNA reads TGTGCTAGTGGTTTGGTACTATCGGGACAGGGAAATGAGCAGTTCTTC. Translation gives CASGLVLSGQGNEQFF.

This clonotype was counted ten times or more. Its ends do not fully match the called genes, so a read error is possible. This chain joins TRBV7-7 and TRBJ2-7; tentative D call: TRBD2 (5 bases). This CDR3 comprises 13 residues. CDR1 SSHAT and CDR2 FNYEAQ come from the germline V gene (reference sequence). The CDR3 is CASSLGLNYEQYF. The CDR3 bases are TGCGCCAGCAGCCTCGGACTTAACTACGAGCAGTACTTC.

The chain combines TRBV29-1 with TRBJ2-1, with 8 bases aligning to TRBD2. J lost 6 bases, V lost 3 bases, and 4 bases had no gene match. Germline V gene sequence: CDR1 SQVTM, CDR2 ANQGSEA. This CDR3 is built from 13 residues. CDR3 nucleotide sequence: TGCAGCGTTGACGGGACTAGTACCAATGAGCAGTTCTTC. Translating gives CSVDGTSTNEQFF.

This clonotype was counted only a few times. The chain links TRBV24-1 to TRBJ1-5; D gene unclear. CDR1 is KGHDR, CDR2 SFDVKD, per germline. Trimming took 2 bases from V and 2 from J, leaving 9 bases between them. The CDR3 length is 15 residues. In nucleotides, the CDR3 is TGTGCCACCAGTGATTCGGCATGGGGCAATCAGCCCCAGCATTTT. It yields the protein CATSDSAWGNQPQHF.

This clonotype showed up many times. Compared with germline, one end of the junction differs, possibly owing to a read error. The chain uses TRBV7-7 and TRBJ2-7; 7 nucleotides match TRBD2. Germline CDR1 SSHAT, CDR2 FNYEAQ (reference sequence). The CDR3 sequence is 14 residues long. The DNA for the CDR3 is TGTGCTAGCAGCTTGACTAGCTCCTCCTACGAGCAGTACTTC. Its translation is CASSLTSSSYEQYF.

This clonotype was seen only a few times. The CDR3 loop is CATRDSLQETQYF. CDR3 DNA sequence: TGTGCCACCCGAGACAGCCTCCAAGAGACCCAGTACTTC. The chain recombines TRBV10-3 with TRBJ2-5, with D perhaps matching TRBD1 (5 bases). The CDR3 is 13 amino acids. Germline V gene sequence: CDR1 ENHRY, CDR2 SYGVKD. V lost 10 bases and J lost 1, with 13 bases in between.

The gene calls are TRBV9 and TRBJ2-1; no firm D call. V was cut by 0 bases and J by 4 bases, with 11 bases left in between. The length of the CDR3 is 15 residues. Germline values: CDR1 SGDLS, CDR2 YYNGEE. CDR3 bases: TGTGCCAGCAGCGTAGGCAGCGCGCCATACAATGAGCAGTTCTTC. Protein product: CASSVGSAPYNEQFF.

V and J are TRBV7-2 and TRBJ2-5; 9 bases agree with TRBD1. Looked up from germline, CDR1 is SGHTA and CDR2 is FQGNSA. CDR3 length: 14 residues. V lost 5 bases to trimming and J lost 4 bases; unmatched junction nucleotides: 5. CDR3 nucleotide sequence: TGTGCCAGCAGCAAAGACAGGGGGAGAGAGACCCAGTACTTC. This translates into CASSKDRGRETQYF.

This clonotype was seen more than once but under ten times. This chain joins TRBV7-2 and TRBJ1-2, with 7 bases matching TRBD1. The CDR3 runs to 15 residues. The V and J ends lost 3 bases and 7 bases, in that order; junction bases with no gene match: 11. Germline CDR1 is SGHTA and CDR2 is FQGNSA. CDR3: CASSFRTGSVSGYTF. The CDR3 bases are TGTGCCAGCAGCTTCAGGACAGGATCTGTATCTGGCTACACCTTC.

The chain employs TRBV7-2 and TRBJ2-2; perhaps D is TRBD1 or TRBD2 (5 bases each). The germline CDR1 and CDR2 sequences are SGHTA and FQGNSA. The CDR3 covers 15 residues. Trimming took off 5 bases at V and 0 bases at J, with 10 bases between the two ends. The CDR3 here is CASSGWDANTGELFF. Written as DNA, the CDR3 is TGTGCCAGCAGCGGGTGGGACGCGAACACCGGGGAGCTGTTTTTT.

This clonotype has just a few counts. The chain links TRBV12-3 or TRBV12-4 to TRBJ2-7; D perhaps matches TRBD2 (5 bases). The CDR3 extends over 16 amino acids. Trimming shortened V by 3 bases and J by 5 bases, and 20 bases separated the two germline ends. The chain's CDR3 is CASSFQTGISRDEQYF. The CDR3 bases are TGTGCCAGCAGTTTCCAGACCGGGATAAGCCGTGACGAGCAGTACTTC.